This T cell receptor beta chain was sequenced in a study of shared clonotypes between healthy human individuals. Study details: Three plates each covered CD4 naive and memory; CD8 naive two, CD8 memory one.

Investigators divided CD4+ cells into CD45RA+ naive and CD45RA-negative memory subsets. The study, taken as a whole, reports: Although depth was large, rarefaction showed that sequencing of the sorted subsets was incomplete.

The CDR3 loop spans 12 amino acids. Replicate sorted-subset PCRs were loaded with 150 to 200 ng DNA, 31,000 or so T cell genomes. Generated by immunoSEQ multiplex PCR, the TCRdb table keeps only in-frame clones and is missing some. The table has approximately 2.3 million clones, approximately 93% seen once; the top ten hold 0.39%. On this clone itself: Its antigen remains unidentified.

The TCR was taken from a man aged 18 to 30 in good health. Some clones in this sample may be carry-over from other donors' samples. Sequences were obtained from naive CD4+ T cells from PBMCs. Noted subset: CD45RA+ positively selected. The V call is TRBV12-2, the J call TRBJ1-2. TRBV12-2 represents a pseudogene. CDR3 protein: CASRPPGSGYTF. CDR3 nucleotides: TGTGCAAGTCGCCCGCCGGGAAGTGGCTACACCTTC.